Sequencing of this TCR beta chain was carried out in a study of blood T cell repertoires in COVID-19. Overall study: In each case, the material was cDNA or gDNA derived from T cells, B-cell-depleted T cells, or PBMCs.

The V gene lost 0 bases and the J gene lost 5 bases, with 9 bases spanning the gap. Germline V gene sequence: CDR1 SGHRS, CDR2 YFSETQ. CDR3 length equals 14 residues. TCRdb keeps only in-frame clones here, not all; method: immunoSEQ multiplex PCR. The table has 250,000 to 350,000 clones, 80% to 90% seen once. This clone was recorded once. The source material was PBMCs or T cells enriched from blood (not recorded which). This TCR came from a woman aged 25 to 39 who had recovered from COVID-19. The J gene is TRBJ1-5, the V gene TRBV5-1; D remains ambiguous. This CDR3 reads CASSLALGDQPQHF. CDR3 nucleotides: TGCGCCAGCAGCTTGGCCCTCGGAGATCAGCCCCAGCATTTT.